This entry lists 28 T cell receptor beta chains sequenced from one sample in a study of CD8 T cells in ankylosing spondylitis. TCRdb re-called the 5' RACE reads through MiXCR, storing one row per CDR3 protein. The sample carries about 140,000 distinct CDR3 sequences, 7.3% recorded once. The sample comprised blood, either unsorted or a sorted T cell fraction (not recorded which). The source is a female donor with ankylosing spondylitis or in good health (not recorded which).

This clonotype was observed at least ten times. DNA of the CDR3: TGTGCCAGCAGTGCGGACAGGGATCTCGATGAGCAGTTCTTC. Encoded protein: CASSADRDLDEQFF. The chain couples TRBV6-2 or TRBV6-3 to TRBJ2-1, with 8 bases lining up with TRBD1. The CDR3 has 14 amino acids. Germline loops: CDR1 MNHEY, CDR2 SVGEGT. V shed 5 bases, J shed 8 bases, and the junction held 8 bases outside the gene matches.

This clonotype was observed many times. The rearrangement joins TRBV6-2 or TRBV6-3 to TRBJ2-1; D remains unclear. The germline CDR1 and CDR2 sequences are MNHEY and SVGEGT. The CDR3 is made up of 11 amino acids. Trimming stripped 7 bases from V and 6 bases from J, with 7 bases between. The CDR3 is CASTLGNEQFF. The CDR3 DNA follows: TGTGCCAGCACCCTTGGCAATGAGCAGTTCTTC.

This clonotype was detected only a few times. V gene TRBV7-2 combines with J gene TRBJ2-3; D is undetermined. Germline CDR1 reads SGHTA; CDR2 reads FQGNSA. The CDR3 spans 14 residues. V lost 1 base, J lost 10 bases, and 15 bases lay in between. The CDR3 loop is CASSLEAPPSAQYF. The CDR3, as DNA: TGTGCCAGCAGCTTAGAGGCGCCCCCGTCGGCGCAGTATTTT.

Many counts were recorded for this clonotype. This chain connects TRBV20-1 to TRBJ2-3; 8 nucleotides align to TRBD2. This CDR3 is 15 amino acids long. Germline loops: CDR1 DFQATT, CDR2 SNEGSKA (reference sequence). J was trimmed by 2 bases and V by 5 bases; bases with no gene match: 9. DNA for the CDR3: TGCAGTGCTGGGGGGGCTAGCGGGTTCACAGATACGCAGTATTTT. Translation gives CSAGGASGFTDTQYF.

This clonotype occurred a few times. The CDR3 nucleotides are TGTGCCAGCATGAATTCAGGGACAGGGGACGAAAAACTGTTTTTT. The encoded protein is CASMNSGTGDEKLFF. This chain connects TRBV7-6 to TRBJ1-4; the match to TRBD1 covers 10 bases. The CDR3 is 15 amino acids. J gave up 8 bases and V 7 bases, and 10 bases lay outside the gene matches. Germline values: CDR1 SGHVS, CDR2 FNYEAQ.

In its sample, this clonotype was seen many times. The chain joins TRBV15 to TRBJ1-1, with 7 bases aligning to TRBD1. The V gene's germline CDR1 is LNHNV and CDR2 YYDKDF (reference sequence). V lost 5 bases to trimming and J lost 3 bases; unmatched junction nucleotides: 15. This CDR3 has 17 residues. The CDR3 nucleotides read TGTGCCACCAGCCGAATGACAGGGTATGGGACAGACACTGAAGCTTTCTTT. Translation: CATSRMTGYGTDTEAFF. Based on the CDR3 plus reference TRBV15 and TRBJ1-1, the full variable domain is DAMVIQNPRYQVTQFGKPVTLSCSQTLNHNVMYWYQQKSSQAPKLLFHYYDKDFNNEADTPDNFQSRRPNTSFCFLDIRSPGLGDTAMYLCATSRMTGYGTDTEAFFGQGTRLTVV.

As for this clonotype: A much more abundant neighbour one base away suggests this may be a read error. The chain joins TRBV18 to TRBJ1-6, with TRBD1 matching over 7 bases. CDR3 size: 15 residues. Looked up from germline, CDR1 is KGHSH and CDR2 is LQKENI. CDR3 region: CTSSPEPQGRSPLHF. The CDR3 DNA is TGTACCAGCTCACCCGAGCCACAGGGGAGGTCACCCCTCCACTTT.

This sequence joins TRBV18 and TRBJ2-5; 9 nucleotides match TRBD1. The V gene end was trimmed by 6 bases and the J gene end by 2 bases; junction bases not matched to a gene: 13. CDR3 length: 17 residues. Germline loops: CDR1 KGHSH, CDR2 LQKENI. For the CDR3, the DNA is TGTGCCAGCTCTAGAACCTCCGGGACAGGGTGGCAAGAGACCCAGTACTTC. Translated: CASSRTSGTGWQETQYF. Combining the CDR3 with reference TRBV18 and TRBJ2-5 gives the whole variable domain NAGVMQNPRHLVRRRGQEARLRCSPMKGHSHVYWYRQLPEEGLKFMVYLQKENIIDESGMPKERFSAEFPKEGPSILRIQQVVRGDSAAYFCASSRTSGTGWQETQYFGPGTRLLVL.

In this sample, this clonotype turned up many times. The rearrangement links TRBV25-1 to TRBJ2-7, with TRBD2 matching 9 bases. V shed 8 bases, J shed 1 base, and the junction held 3 bases outside the gene matches. CDR3 length equals 13 residues. Per germline, CDR1 MGHDK and CDR2 SYGVNS. The CDR3, as DNA: TGTGCCAGCGCTAGCGGGACATCCTACGAGCAGTACTTC. Translated, it gives CASASGTSYEQYF.

The sample holds many counts of this clonotype. The V call is TRBV10-3, the J call TRBJ1-2, with D uncertain. The V gene's germline CDR1 is ENHRY and CDR2 SYGVKD. Trimming pared 2 bases from V and 8 bases from J, leaving 12 bases between. The CDR3 consists of 13 residues. Written as DNA, the CDR3 is TGTGCCATCAGTGAGGTTCAGGCCCTAGGCTACACCTTC. As protein: CAISEVQALGYTF.

This clonotype was detected many times. This chain uses TRBV11-2 with TRBJ2-7, with D possibly matching TRBD1 (6 bases). Germline CDR1 and CDR2: SGHAT and FQNNGV. V was pared by 5 bases and J by 6 bases, with 20 bases between. The CDR3 extends over 15 amino acids. CDR3 region: CASSPSRNRAGEQYF. The CDR3 DNA reads TGTGCCAGCAGCCCATCAAGAAACAGGGCCGGCGAGCAGTACTTC. Using reference TRBV11-2 and TRBJ2-7 for the parts outside the CDR3, the full variable domain is EAGVAQSPRYKIIEKRQSVAFWCNPISGHATLYWYQQILGQGPKLLIQFQNNGVVDDSQLPKDRFSAERLKGVDSTLKIQPAKLEDSAVYLCASSPSRNRAGEQYFGPGTRLTVT.

This clonotype has at least ten counts. The chain couples TRBV29-1 to TRBJ1-1; no clear D gene. CDR1 is SQVTM, CDR2 ANQGSEA, per germline. V lost 3 bases and J 0 bases, leaving 8 bases between the germline ends. The CDR3 has 13 residues. The CDR3 spells CSVDSVMNTEAFF. The DNA for the CDR3 is TGCAGCGTTGATTCGGTCATGAACACTGAAGCTTTCTTT. Full variable domain (missing parts from reference TRBV29-1 and TRBJ1-1): SAVISQKPSRDICQRGTSLTIQCQVDSQVTMMFWYRQQPGQSLTLIATANQGSEATYESGFVIDKFPISRPNLTFSTLTVSNMSPEDSSIYLCSVDSVMNTEAFFGQGTRLTVV.

This clonotype showed up many times. The V call is TRBV5-1, the J call TRBJ2-1; TRBD2 matches 10 bases. V was clipped by 4 bases and J by 4 bases; unmatched bases: 8. This CDR3 contains 16 residues. CDR1 and CDR2 (germline): SGHRS, YFSETQ. The CDR3 reads CASSSQLAGRYNEQFF. The CDR3 nucleotides read TGCGCCAGCAGCAGCCAACTAGCGGGGAGGTACAATGAGCAGTTCTTC.

This clonotype was seen ten or more times. The CDR3 bases are TGTGCCAGCAGTTTATCTATGAGGACAGGGCCCCGCCGGGGGGGCAATCAGCCCCAGCATTTT. Amino acids: CASSLSMRTGPRRGGNQPQHF. The V and J genes are TRBV12-3 or TRBV12-4 and TRBJ1-5; 8 bases map to TRBD1. The length of the CDR3 is 21 residues. With 2 bases clipped from V and 2 bases from J, the junction kept 20 bases outside the gene matches.

This clonotype was picked up many times. This sequence joins TRBV20-1 and TRBJ1-6; D is unresolved. Trimming shortened V by 3 bases and J by 17 bases, and 17 bases separated the two germline ends. This CDR3 region has 12 residues. Germline assignment: CDR1 DFQATT and CDR2 SNEGSKA (reference sequence). CDR3 region: CSASGGGRKVHF. The CDR3 DNA follows: TGCAGTGCTAGTGGTGGAGGCAGAAAAGTCCACTTT.

This clonotype was recorded many times. V is TRBV24-1 and J is TRBJ2-3, with D tentatively TRBD2 (5 bases). The V gene lost 2 bases and the J gene lost 3 bases, with 5 bases spanning the gap. The germline CDR1 and CDR2 sequences are KGHDR and SFDVKD. This CDR3 is built from 13 residues. The CDR3 here is CATSDSGTDTQYF. CDR3 nucleotide sequence: TGTGCCACCAGTGATTCGGGGACAGATACGCAGTATTTT.

This clonotype was seen at least ten times. This chain uses TRBV5-1 with TRBJ2-7; the D gene could be TRBD1 or TRBD2 (5 bases each). V was clipped by 0 bases and J by 7 bases, with 14 bases between them. CDR3 length equals 14 residues. The V gene's germline CDR1 is SGHRS and CDR2 YFSETQ. The CDR3 DNA follows: TGCGCCAGCAGCTTGGAGTTGTATGGGGGTGAGCAGTACTTC. Residues: CASSLELYGGEQYF.

This clonotype has a count of ten or more. DNA for the CDR3: TGTGCCAGCAGTCCCTACATGTTAACTGAAGCTTTCTTT. Its translation is CASSPYMLTEAFF. The V gene is TRBV6-1, the J gene TRBJ1-1, with D hard to call. The germline V gene has CDR1 MNHNS and CDR2 SASEGT. The CDR3 contains 13 residues. With 5 bases removed from V and 5 bases from J, the gap between germline ends came to 12 bases.

The table lists this clonotype with many counts. J is TRBJ2-7 and V is TRBV12-3 or TRBV12-4; 8 bases match TRBD2. CDR3 length equals 16 residues. Losses at the gene ends were 2 bases for V and 1 base for J; bases not matched to a gene: 7. The CDR3 DNA sequence: TGTGCCAGCAGTTTAAACAGCGGGGGCCCTTCCTACGAGCAGTACTTC. Amino acid sequence: CASSLNSGGPSYEQYF.

This clonotype was detected many times. This sequence joins TRBV20-1 and TRBJ2-1, with 13 bases identical to TRBD2. The CDR3 loop spans 17 amino acids. Germline CDR1 and CDR2: DFQATT and SNEGSKA (reference sequence). The J segment lost 0 bases and the V segment lost 1 base, leaving 3 bases of the junction unmatched. The chain's CDR3 is CSARGTSGGPSYNEQFF. The CDR3 nucleotides read TGCAGTGCTAGAGGGACTAGCGGGGGTCCCTCCTACAATGAGCAGTTCTTC.

This clonotype was picked up many times. The chain employs TRBV7-2 and TRBJ1-5, with D possibly TRBD1 on 6 matching bases. The CDR3 is made up of 14 amino acids. CDR1 is SGHTA and CDR2 is FQGNSA in the germline V gene. With 4 bases removed from V and 2 bases from J, the gap between germline ends came to 9 bases. DNA of the CDR3: TGTGCCAGCAGCTCTAAGGGGGGCAATCAGCCCCAGCATTTT. This sequence encodes CASSSKGGNQPQHF.

This clonotype was seen repeatedly, ten times or more. V usage is TRBV5-1 and J usage is TRBJ2-1, with 8 bases matching TRBD2. Germline loops: CDR1 SGHRS, CDR2 YFSETQ. CDR3 length equals 17 residues. Unmatched junction bases numbered 9, after V lost 0 bases and J lost 4 bases. Here the CDR3 reads CASSLVAGGPSYNEQFF. In DNA, the CDR3 is TGCGCCAGCAGCTTGGTGGCGGGGGGCCCCTCATACAATGAGCAGTTCTTC.

This clonotype was observed many times. The DNA of the CDR3 is TGTGCCAGCAGCACAATTAACGGGGGGGAAGCTTTCTTT. Its protein is CASSTINGGEAFF. The chain carries TRBV7-3 and TRBJ1-1, with D perhaps matching TRBD1 (5 bases). CDR3 size: 13 residues. V lost 5 bases, J lost 8 bases, and 15 bases lay in between. Germline V gene data show CDR1 as SGHTA and CDR2 as FQGTGA.

This clonotype was counted ten times or more. The chain is built from TRBV5-1 and TRBJ2-7; tentatively, D is TRBD1 or TRBD2 (5 bases each). In germline, CDR1 is SGHRS, CDR2 YFSETQ. The CDR3 is made up of 14 amino acids. The V end was cut by 0 bases, the J end by 2 bases, with 9 bases between. CDR3 DNA sequence: TGCGCCAGCAGCTTGGATGAGGGGACCTACGAGCAGTACTTC. Amino acid sequence: CASSLDEGTYEQYF.

This clonotype was counted ten times or more. V usage is TRBV5-5 and J usage is TRBJ2-1; D not resolved. Deletions cut 0 bases from V and 6 bases from J, with 4 bases between. This CDR3 has 12 amino acids. In germline, CDR1 is SGHKS, CDR2 YYEKEE (reference sequence). CDR3 loop: CASSLDLNEQFF. The DNA of the CDR3 is TGTGCCAGCAGCTTGGATCTCAATGAGCAGTTCTTC.

As for this clonotype: A much bigger clone sits one base away, suggesting this may be a read error. The chain employs TRBV11-2 and TRBJ2-7; 9 nucleotides line up with TRBD1. The CDR3 contains 14 residues. In germline, CDR1 is SGHAT, CDR2 FQNNGV. CDR3 region: CVSSKPGTGYEQYF. In nucleotides, the CDR3 is TGTGTCAGCAGCAAACCCGGGACAGGGTACGAGCAGTACTTC.

The genes are TRBV5-8 and TRBJ1-2; D is uncertain. The CDR3 has 15 residues. The V gene lost 1 base and the J gene lost 7 bases, with 17 bases spanning the gap. CDR1 and CDR2 from the germline V gene are SGHTS and YDEGEE. CDR3 coding DNA: TGTGCCAGCAGCTTGATGCAAAGGGTCACGGGTGGCTACACCTTC. Amino acid sequence: CASSLMQRVTGGYTF.

This clonotype was found many times. The chain employs TRBV4-3 and TRBJ2-2; 9 positions agree with TRBD2. V trimming: 3 bases; J trimming: 1 base; junction bases outside the gene matches: 9. Germline CDR1 is LGHNA and CDR2 is YSLEER. This CDR3 region has 18 residues. The CDR3 region is CASSQNPSGAVNTGELFF. The CDR3 coding sequence is TGCGCCAGCAGCCAGAACCCTAGCGGGGCAGTGAACACCGGGGAGCTGTTTTTT.